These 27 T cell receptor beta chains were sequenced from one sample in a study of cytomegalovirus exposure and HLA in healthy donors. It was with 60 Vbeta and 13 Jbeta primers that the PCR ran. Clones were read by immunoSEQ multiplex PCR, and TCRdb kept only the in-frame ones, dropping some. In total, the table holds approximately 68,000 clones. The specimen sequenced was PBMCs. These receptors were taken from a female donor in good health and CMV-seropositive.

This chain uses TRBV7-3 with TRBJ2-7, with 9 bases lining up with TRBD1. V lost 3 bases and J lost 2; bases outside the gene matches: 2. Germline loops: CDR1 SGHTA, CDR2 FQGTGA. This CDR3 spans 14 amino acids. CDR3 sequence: CASSFRQGAYEQYF. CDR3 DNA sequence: TGTGCCAGCAGCTTCCGACAGGGGGCCTACGAGCAGTACTTC.

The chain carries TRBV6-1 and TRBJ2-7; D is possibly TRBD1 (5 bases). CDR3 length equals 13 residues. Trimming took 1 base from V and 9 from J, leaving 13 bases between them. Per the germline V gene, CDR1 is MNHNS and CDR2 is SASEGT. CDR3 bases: TGTGCCAGCAGTGAAGGGCCAGGGCAAAGGCAGTACTTC. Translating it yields CASSEGPGQRQYF.

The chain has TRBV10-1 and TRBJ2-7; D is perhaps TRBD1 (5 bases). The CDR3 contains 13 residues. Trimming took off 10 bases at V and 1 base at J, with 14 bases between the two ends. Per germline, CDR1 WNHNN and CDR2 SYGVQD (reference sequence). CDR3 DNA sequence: TGCGCCACCCGACCAGGGATTTCCTACGAGCAGTACTTC. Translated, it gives CATRPGISYEQYF.

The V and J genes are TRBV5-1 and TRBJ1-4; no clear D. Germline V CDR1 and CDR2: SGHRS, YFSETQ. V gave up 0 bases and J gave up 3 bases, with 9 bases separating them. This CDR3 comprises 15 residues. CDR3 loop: CASSLAGEPNEKLFF. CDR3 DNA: TGCGCCAGCAGCTTGGCCGGGGAACCTAATGAAAAACTGTTTTTT.

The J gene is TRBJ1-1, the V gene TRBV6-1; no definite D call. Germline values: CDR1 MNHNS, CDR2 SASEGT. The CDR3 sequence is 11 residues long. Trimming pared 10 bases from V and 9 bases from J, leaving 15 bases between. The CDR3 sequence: CAIYFQVQAFF. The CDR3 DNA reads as TGTGCCATCTATTTCCAGGTACAAGCTTTCTTT.

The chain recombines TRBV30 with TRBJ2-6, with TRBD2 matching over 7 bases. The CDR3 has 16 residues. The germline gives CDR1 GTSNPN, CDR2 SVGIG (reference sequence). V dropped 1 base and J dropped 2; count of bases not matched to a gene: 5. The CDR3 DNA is TGTGCCTGGAGTGCGACTAGCTTGGCTGGGGCCAACGTCCTGACTTTC. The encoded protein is CAWSATSLAGANVLTF.

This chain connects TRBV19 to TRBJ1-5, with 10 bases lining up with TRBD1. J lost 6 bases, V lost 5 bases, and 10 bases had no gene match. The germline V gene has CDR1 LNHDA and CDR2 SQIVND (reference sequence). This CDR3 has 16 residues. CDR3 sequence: CASSRQGADGSQPQHF. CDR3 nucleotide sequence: TGTGCCAGTAGTCGACAGGGGGCGGATGGGAGTCAGCCCCAGCATTTT.

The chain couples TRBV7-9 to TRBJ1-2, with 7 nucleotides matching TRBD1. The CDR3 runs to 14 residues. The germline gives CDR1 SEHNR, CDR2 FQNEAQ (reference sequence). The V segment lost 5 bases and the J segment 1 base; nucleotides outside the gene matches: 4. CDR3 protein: CASSPRDSNYGYTF. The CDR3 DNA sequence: TGTGCCAGCAGCCCCCGGGACAGTAACTATGGCTACACCTTC.

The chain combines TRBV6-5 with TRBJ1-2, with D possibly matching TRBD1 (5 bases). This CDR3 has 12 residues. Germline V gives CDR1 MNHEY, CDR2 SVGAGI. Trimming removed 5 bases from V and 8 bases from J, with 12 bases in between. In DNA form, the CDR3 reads TGTGCCAGCAGTGACAGCCCAAAAGGCTACACCTTC. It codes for CASSDSPKGYTF.

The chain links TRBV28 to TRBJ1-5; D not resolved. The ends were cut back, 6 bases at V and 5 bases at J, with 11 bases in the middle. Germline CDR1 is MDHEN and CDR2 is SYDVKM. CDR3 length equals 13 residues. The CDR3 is CASSVGRDQPQHF. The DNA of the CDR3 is TGTGCCAGCAGCGTCGGGAGGGATCAGCCCCAGCATTTT.

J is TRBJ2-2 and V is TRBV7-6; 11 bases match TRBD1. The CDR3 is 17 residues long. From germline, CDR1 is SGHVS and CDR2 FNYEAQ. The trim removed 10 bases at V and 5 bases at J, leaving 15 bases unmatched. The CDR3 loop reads CATGQGAASGRTGELFF. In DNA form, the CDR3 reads TGTGCCACAGGACAGGGGGCGGCTAGCGGCAGGACCGGGGAGCTGTTTTTT.

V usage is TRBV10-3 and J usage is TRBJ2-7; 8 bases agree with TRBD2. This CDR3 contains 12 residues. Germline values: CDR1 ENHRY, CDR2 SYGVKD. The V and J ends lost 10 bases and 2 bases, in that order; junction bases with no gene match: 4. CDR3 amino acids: CATHSGTYEQYF. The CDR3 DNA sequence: TGTGCCACCCATAGCGGGACCTACGAGCAGTACTTC.

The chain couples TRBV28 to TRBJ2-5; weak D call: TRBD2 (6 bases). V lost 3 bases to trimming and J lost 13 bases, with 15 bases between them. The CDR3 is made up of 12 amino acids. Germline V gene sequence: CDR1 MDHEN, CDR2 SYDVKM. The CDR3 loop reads CASSLISGIRYF. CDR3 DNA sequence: TGTGCCAGCAGTTTGATTAGCGGAATCCGGTACTTC. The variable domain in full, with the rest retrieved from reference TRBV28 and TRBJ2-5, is DVKVTQSSRYLVKRTGEKVFLECVQDMDHENMFWYRQDPGLGLRLIYFSYDVKMKEKGDIPEGYSVSREKKERFSLILESASTNQTSMYLCASSLISGIRYFGPGTRLLVL.

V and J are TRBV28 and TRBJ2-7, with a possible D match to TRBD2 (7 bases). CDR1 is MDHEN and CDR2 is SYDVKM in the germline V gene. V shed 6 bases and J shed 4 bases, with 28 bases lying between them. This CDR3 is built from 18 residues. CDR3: CASSFFAPMQGRGYEQYF. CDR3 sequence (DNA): TGTGCCAGCAGCTTCTTTGCCCCTATGCAGGGGAGGGGATACGAGCAGTACTTC.

CDR3 amino acids: CASSSTTRTGGTRGYTF. DNA for the CDR3: TGTGCCAGCAGTTCAACAACTCGGACAGGGGGCACGCGAGGCTACACCTTC. V usage is TRBV28 and J usage is TRBJ1-2; 11 bases fit TRBD1. J gave up 8 bases and V 4 bases, and 15 bases lay outside the gene matches. This CDR3 has 17 amino acids. The V gene's germline CDR1 is MDHEN and CDR2 SYDVKM.

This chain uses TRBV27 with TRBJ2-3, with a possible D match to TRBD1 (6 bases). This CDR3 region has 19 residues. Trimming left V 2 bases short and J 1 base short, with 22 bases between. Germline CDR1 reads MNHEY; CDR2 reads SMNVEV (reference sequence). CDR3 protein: CASSLNIAATGPRTDTQYF. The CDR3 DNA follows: TGTGCCAGCAGTTTAAACATTGCAGCGACAGGTCCCCGCACAGATACGCAGTATTTT.

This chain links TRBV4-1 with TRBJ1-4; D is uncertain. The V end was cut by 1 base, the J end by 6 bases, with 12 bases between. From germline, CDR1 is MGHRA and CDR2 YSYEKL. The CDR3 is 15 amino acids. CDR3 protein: CASSQVPVSHEKLFF. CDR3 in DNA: TGCGCCAGCAGCCAAGTCCCCGTTAGTCATGAAAAACTGTTTTTT.

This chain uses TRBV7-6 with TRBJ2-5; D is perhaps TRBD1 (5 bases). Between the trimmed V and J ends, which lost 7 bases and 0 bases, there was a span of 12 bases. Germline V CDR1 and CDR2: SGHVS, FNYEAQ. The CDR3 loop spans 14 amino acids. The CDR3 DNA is TGTGCCAGCACTCAGGGATTATACCAAGAGACCCAGTACTTC. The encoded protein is CASTQGLYQETQYF.

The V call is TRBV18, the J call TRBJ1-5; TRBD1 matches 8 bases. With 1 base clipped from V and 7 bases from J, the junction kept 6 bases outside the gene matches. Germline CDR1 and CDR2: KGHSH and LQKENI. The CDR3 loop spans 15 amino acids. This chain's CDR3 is CASSPQQGVEQPQHF. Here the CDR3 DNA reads TGTGCCAGCTCACCACAACAGGGGGTAGAACAGCCCCAGCATTTT.

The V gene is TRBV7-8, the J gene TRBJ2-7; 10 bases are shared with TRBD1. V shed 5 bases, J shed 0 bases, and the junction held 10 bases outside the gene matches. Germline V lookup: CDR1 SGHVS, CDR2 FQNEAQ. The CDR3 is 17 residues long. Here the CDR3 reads CASSAKSGTGDSYEQYF. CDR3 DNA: TGTGCCAGCAGCGCTAAGTCCGGGACAGGGGACTCCTACGAGCAGTACTTC.

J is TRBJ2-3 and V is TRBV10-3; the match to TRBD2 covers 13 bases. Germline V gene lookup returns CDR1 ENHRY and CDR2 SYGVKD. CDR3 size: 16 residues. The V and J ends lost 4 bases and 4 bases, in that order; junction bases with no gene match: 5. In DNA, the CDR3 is TGTGCCATCAGTGGCGGACTAGCGGGGGCAGCAGATACGCAGTATTTT. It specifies CAISGGLAGAADTQYF.

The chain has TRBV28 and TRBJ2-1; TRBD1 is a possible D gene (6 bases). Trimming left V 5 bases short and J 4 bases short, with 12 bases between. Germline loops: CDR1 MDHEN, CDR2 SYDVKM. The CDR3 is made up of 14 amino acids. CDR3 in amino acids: CASSGRDKYNEQFF. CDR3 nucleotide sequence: TGTGCCAGCAGTGGCCGGGACAAGTACAATGAGCAGTTCTTC.

The CDR3 DNA follows: TGTGCCAGCAGTTTAAACCTAGCTCTACCAGAGACCCAGTACTTC. Its translation is CASSLNLALPETQYF. The rearrangement joins TRBV27 to TRBJ2-5, with a weak D call TRBD2 (5 bases). The CDR3 loop spans 15 amino acids. The V gene's germline CDR1 is MNHEY and CDR2 SMNVEV (reference sequence). V was shortened by 2 bases and J by 4 bases, with 14 bases between the two germline ends.

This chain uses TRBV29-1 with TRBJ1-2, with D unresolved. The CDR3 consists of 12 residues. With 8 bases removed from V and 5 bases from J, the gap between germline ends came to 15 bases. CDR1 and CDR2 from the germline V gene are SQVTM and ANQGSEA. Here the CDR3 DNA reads TGCAGCTACCAGGCCTCCGAGTATGGCTACACCTTC. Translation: CSYQASEYGYTF.

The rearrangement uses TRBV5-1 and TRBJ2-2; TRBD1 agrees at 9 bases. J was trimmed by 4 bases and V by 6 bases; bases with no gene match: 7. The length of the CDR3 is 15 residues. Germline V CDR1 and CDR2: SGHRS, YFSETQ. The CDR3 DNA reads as TGCGCCAGCATTGAAAGGACAGGGGTCACCGGGGAGCTGTTTTTT. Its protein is CASIERTGVTGELFF.

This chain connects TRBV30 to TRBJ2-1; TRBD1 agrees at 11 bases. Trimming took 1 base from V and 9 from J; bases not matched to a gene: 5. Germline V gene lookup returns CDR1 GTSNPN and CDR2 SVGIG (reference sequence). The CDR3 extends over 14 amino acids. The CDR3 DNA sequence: TGTGCCTGGAGTGCGGGACAGGGGGTCTCTGAGCAGTTCTTC. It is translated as CAWSAGQGVSEQFF.

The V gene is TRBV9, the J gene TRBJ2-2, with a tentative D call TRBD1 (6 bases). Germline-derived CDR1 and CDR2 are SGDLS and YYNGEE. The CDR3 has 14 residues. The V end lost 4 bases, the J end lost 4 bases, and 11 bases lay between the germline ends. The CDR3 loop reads CASSFRDITGELFF. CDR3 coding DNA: TGTGCCAGCAGCTTTCGGGACATCACCGGGGAGCTGTTTTTT.